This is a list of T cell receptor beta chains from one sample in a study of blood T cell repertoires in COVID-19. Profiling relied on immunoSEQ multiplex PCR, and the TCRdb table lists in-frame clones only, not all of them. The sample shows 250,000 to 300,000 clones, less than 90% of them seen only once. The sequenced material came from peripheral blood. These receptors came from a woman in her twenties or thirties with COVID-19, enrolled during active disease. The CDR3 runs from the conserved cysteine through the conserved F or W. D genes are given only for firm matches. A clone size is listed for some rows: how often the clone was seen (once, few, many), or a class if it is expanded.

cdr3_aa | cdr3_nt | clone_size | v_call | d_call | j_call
CASSLTSVPTQYF | TGTGCCAGCAGTCTTACTAGCGTCCCAACGCAGTATTTT | . | TRBV3-1/TRBV3-2 | TRBD2 | TRBJ2-3
CASSQVGAVAYEQYF | TGTGCCAGCAGCCAAGTGGGGGCAGTTGCCTACGAGCAGTACTTC | . | TRBV14 | . | TRBJ2-7
CASSLADRGRPNTEAFF | TGTGCCAGCAGCTTAGCGGACAGGGGTCGTCCGAACACTGAAGCTTTCTTT | . | TRBV7-6 | TRBD1 | TRBJ1-1
CSVAVGRGTQYF | TGCAGCGTTGCCGTTGGGCGGGGAACGCAGTATTTT | . | TRBV29-1 | . | TRBJ2-3
CASSYRTGIYGYTF | TGTGCCAGCAGTTACCGGACAGGGATCTATGGCTACACCTTC | . | TRBV6-5 | TRBD1 | TRBJ1-2
CASSWSSSGGINIQYF | TGCGCCAGCAGCTGGTCCTCTAGCGGGGGAATAAACATTCAGTACTTC | . | TRBV5-1 | TRBD2 | TRBJ2-4
CASSETYSTYEQYF | TGTGCCAGCAGTGAAACGTACAGCACCTACGAGCAGTACTTC | . | TRBV6-1 | . | TRBJ2-7
CASSLVLLPGGYTF | TGTGCCAGCAGCTTGGTCCTGTTACCGGGGGGCTACACCTTC | once | TRBV5-4 | . | TRBJ1-2
CASRPGDMDTEAFF | TGTGCCAGCAGGCCGGGGGATATGGACACTGAAGCTTTCTTT | . | TRBV9 | . | TRBJ1-1
CASSPGTGPHYGYTF | TGTGCCAGCAGCCCCGGGACAGGGCCGCACTATGGCTACACCTTC | few | TRBV5-5 | TRBD1 | TRBJ1-2
CASSPPPGGGNQPQHF | TGTGCCAGCAGCCCTCCGCCAGGGGGTGGCAATCAGCCCCAGCATTTT | . | TRBV5-4 | TRBD1 | TRBJ1-5
CASSLRTGVWETQYF | TGTGCCAGCAGCTTACGGACAGGGGTTTGGGAGACCCAGTACTTC | . | TRBV14 | TRBD1 | TRBJ2-5
CATSRDRVTDTQYF | TGCGCCACCTCGAGGGACAGGGTCACAGATACGCAGTATTTT | . | TRBV5-1 | TRBD1 | TRBJ2-3
CAISEEQGALTDTQYF | TGTGCCATCAGTGAGGAACAGGGGGCTCTAACAGATACGCAGTATTTT | . | TRBV10-3 | TRBD1 | TRBJ2-3
CASSIRGLEAFF | TGTGCCAGTAGTATCAGGGGGCTGGAAGCTTTCTTT | once | TRBV19 | TRBD1 | TRBJ1-1
CASSLVAASTDTQYF | TGTGCCAGCAGCTTAGTGGCGGCTAGCACAGATACGCAGTATTTT | . | TRBV7-9 | . | TRBJ2-3
CASSLDSGELFF | TGCGCCAGCAGCTTGGATTCTGGGGAGCTGTTTTTT | . | TRBV5-1 | . | TRBJ2-2
CASSLGARIGNTEAFF | TGTGCCAGCAGTTTAGGGGCTCGCATCGGGAACACTGAAGCTTTCTTT | . | TRBV27 | . | TRBJ1-1
CASWGLSGANVLTF | TGTGCCAGCTGGGGGCTGTCTGGGGCCAACGTCCTGACTTTC | . | TRBV7-9 | . | TRBJ2-6
CASSSGQVSAQYF | TGCGCCAGCAGCTCGGGACAGGTCTCCGCGCAGTACTTC | few | TRBV5-1 | TRBD1 | TRBJ2-7
CASSLRPGQFHEQYF | TGCGCCAGCAGCTTGCGCCCAGGACAGTTCCACGAGCAGTACTTC | once | TRBV5-1 | . | TRBJ2-7
CASSSSGGPYEQYF | TGTGCCAGCAGTTCTAGCGGGGGGCCCTACGAGCAGTACTTC | . | TRBV27 | TRBD2 | TRBJ2-7
CASSQVGQLDDYGYTF | TGTGCCAGCAGCCAAGTGGGGCAGCTTGACGACTATGGCTACACCTTC | . | TRBV4-2 | . | TRBJ1-2
CASIQPGLQEGTEAFF | TGCGCCAGCATCCAACCCGGACTCCAGGAGGGTACTGAAGCTTTCTTT | once | TRBV10-1 | . | TRBJ1-1
CASSTRRVNQPQHF | TGTGCCAGCAGCACCCGACGGGTCAATCAGCCCCAGCATTTT | . | TRBV21-1 | . | TRBJ1-5
CASRFGGALSTDTQYF | TGCGCCAGCAGATTCGGCGGGGCACTTAGCACAGATACGCAGTATTTT | . | TRBV5-1 | . | TRBJ2-3
CASSQAIRDRGLHEQYF | TGCGCCAGCAGCCAAGCTATCCGGGACAGGGGGCTTCACGAGCAGTACTTC | once | TRBV4-1 | TRBD1 | TRBJ2-7
CASSLGLAADTQYF | TGTGCCAGCAGTCTTGGACTAGCTGCAGATACGCAGTATTTT | . | TRBV9 | TRBD2 | TRBJ2-3
CASSYLGQDYGYTF | TGTGCCAGCAGTTACTTGGGACAAGACTATGGCTACACCTTC | few | TRBV2 | . | TRBJ1-2
CASGDGGGRPEAFF | TGTGCCAGCGGAGATGGGGGCGGGAGGCCTGAAGCTTTCTTT | . | TRBV6-5 | . | TRBJ1-1
CASIRTGDYGYTF | TGTGCCAGCATTAGGACAGGGGACTATGGCTACACCTTC | . | TRBV28 | TRBD1 | TRBJ1-2
CASSYSEGPYGYTF | TGTGCCAGCAGTTACTCGGAGGGGCCCTATGGCTACACCTTC | . | TRBV6-5 | . | TRBJ1-2